These T cell receptor beta chains were read from a single sample in a study of response to subunit inactivated influenza vaccine. TCRdb re-called the RT-PCR reads through MiXCR, storing one row per CDR3 protein. The sample carries almost 600,000 distinct CDR3 sequences, less than 15% recorded once. The sample in question was PBMCs from blood, obtained 11 to 12 days after vaccination. The source is a man over 45 who received an inactivated influenza vaccine. Both conserved end residues are part of each CDR3. D genes are given only for firm matches. Clone size is shown for a subset of rows, as once, few, many or a class of expanded clone.

V gene: TRBV9
D gene: TRBD2
clone size: few
J gene: TRBJ2-1
CDR3 protein: CASSELAGPYNEQFF
CDR3 DNA: TGTGCCAGCAGCGAACTAGCGGGCCCCTACAATGAGCAGTTCTTC

V gene: TRBV24-1
D gene: -
clone size: few
J gene: TRBJ2-6
CDR3 protein: CATSDPGAKSSGANVLTF
CDR3 DNA: TGTGCCACCAGTGATCCAGGGGCCAAAAGCTCTGGGGCCAACGTCCTGACTTTC

V gene: TRBV7-8
D gene: -
clone size: many
J gene: TRBJ1-5
CDR3 protein: CASSLEGGYYQPQHF
CDR3 DNA: TGTGCCAGCAGCTTAGAGGGGGGATATTATCAGCCCCAGCATTTT

V gene: TRBV10-3
D gene: TRBD2
clone size: few
J gene: TRBJ2-5
CDR3 protein: CAISAGARETQYF
CDR3 DNA: TGTGCCATCAGCGCGGGAGCAAGGGAGACCCAGTACTTC

V gene: TRBV6-1
D gene: -
clone size: few
J gene: TRBJ2-7
CDR3 protein: CASSGKGAFREQYF
CDR3 DNA: TGTGCCAGCAGTGGGAAAGGGGCCTTTCGCGAGCAGTACTTC

V gene: TRBV4-2
D gene: -
clone size: -
J gene: TRBJ2-7
CDR3 protein: CASSQVGTSYEQYF
CDR3 DNA: TGTGCCAGCAGCCAAGTAGGCACCTCCTACGAGCAGTACTTC

V gene: TRBV6-1
D gene: -
clone size: few
J gene: TRBJ2-7
CDR3 protein: CATSGTSSEQYF
CDR3 DNA: TGTGCCACCTCCGGGACATCTTCCGAGCAGTACTTC

V gene: TRBV25-1
D gene: -
clone size: few
J gene: TRBJ2-7
CDR3 protein: CASSVGREQYF
CDR3 DNA: TGTGCCAGCAGTGTGGGGCGCGAGCAGTACTTC

V gene: TRBV5-1
D gene: -
clone size: many
J gene: TRBJ1-6
CDR3 protein: CASSSGDSPLHF
CDR3 DNA: TGCGCCAGCAGCTCTGGCGACTCACCCCTCCACTTT

V gene: TRBV5-6
D gene: -
clone size: few
J gene: TRBJ1-4
CDR3 protein: CASSWENEKLFF
CDR3 DNA: TGTGCCAGCAGCTGGGAGAATGAAAAACTGTTTTTT

V gene: TRBV20-1
D gene: TRBD2
clone size: -
J gene: TRBJ2-3
CDR3 protein: CSASGASGRGYTDTQYF
CDR3 DNA: TGCAGTGCTAGCGGGGCTAGCGGGAGAGGGTACACAGATACGCAGTATTTT

V gene: TRBV18
D gene: TRBD2
clone size: few
J gene: TRBJ2-3
CDR3 protein: CASSHVVASGGLGTDTQYF
CDR3 DNA: TGTGCCAGCTCACACGTCGTGGCTAGCGGGGGCCTGGGCACAGATACGCAGTATTTT

V gene: TRBV12-3/TRBV12-4
D gene: -
clone size: few
J gene: TRBJ2-5
CDR3 protein: CASSLGRWETQYF
CDR3 DNA: TGTGCCAGCAGTTTAGGACGTTGGGAGACCCAGTACTTC

V gene: TRBV28
D gene: TRBD2
clone size: -
J gene: TRBJ2-1
CDR3 protein: CASSSGLANNEQFF
CDR3 DNA: TGTGCCAGCAGCTCAGGACTAGCGAACAATGAGCAGTTCTTC

V gene: TRBV2
D gene: -
clone size: -
J gene: TRBJ2-4
CDR3 protein: CASSEIILKNIQYF
CDR3 DNA: TGTGCCAGCAGTGAGATTATCTTGAAAAACATTCAGTACTTC

V gene: TRBV5-6
D gene: -
clone size: -
J gene: TRBJ1-2
CDR3 protein: CASSTRQADYGYTF
CDR3 DNA: TGTGCCAGCAGCACTAGACAGGCCGACTATGGCTACACCTTC

V gene: TRBV12-3/TRBV12-4
D gene: TRBD2
clone size: -
J gene: TRBJ2-1
CDR3 protein: CASSLSGGAGHEQFF
CDR3 DNA: TGTGCCAGCAGTTTATCCGGGGGGGCCGGCCATGAGCAGTTCTTC

V gene: TRBV28
D gene: -
clone size: -
J gene: TRBJ2-7
CDR3 protein: CASSFRGTYEQYF
CDR3 DNA: TGTGCCAGCAGTTTCAGAGGGACTTACGAGCAGTACTTC

V gene: TRBV9
D gene: -
clone size: -
J gene: TRBJ2-3
CDR3 protein: CASSAYSSLDTQYF
CDR3 DNA: TGTGCCAGCAGCGCCTACTCTAGCTTAGATACGCAGTATTTT

V gene: TRBV9
D gene: TRBD1
clone size: -
J gene: TRBJ1-5
CDR3 protein: CASSVGQVGQPQHF
CDR3 DNA: TGTGCCAGCAGCGTGGGACAGGTAGGGCAGCCCCAGCATTTT

V gene: TRBV5-1
D gene: -
clone size: -
J gene: TRBJ1-1
CDR3 protein: CASSLARGNTEAFF
CDR3 DNA: TGCGCCAGCAGCTTGGCCAGGGGGAACACTGAAGCTTTCTTT

V gene: TRBV6-5
D gene: TRBD1
clone size: -
J gene: TRBJ1-6
CDR3 protein: CASSFLDRLSYNSPLHF
CDR3 DNA: TGTGCCAGCAGTTTCCTGGACAGGTTGTCCTATAATTCACCCCTCCACTTT

V gene: TRBV7-9
D gene: -
clone size: -
J gene: TRBJ2-7
CDR3 protein: CASSFPARHTYEQYF
CDR3 DNA: TGTGCCAGCAGCTTCCCTGCCCGGCATACCTACGAGCAGTACTTC

V gene: TRBV5-1
D gene: TRBD1
clone size: few
J gene: TRBJ2-5
CDR3 protein: CASSLTGALVQETQYF
CDR3 DNA: TGCGCCAGCAGCTTGACAGGGGCGCTAGTTCAAGAGACCCAGTACTTC

V gene: TRBV10-3
D gene: TRBD2
clone size: many
J gene: TRBJ2-3
CDR3 protein: CAISESKRGGDTQYF
CDR3 DNA: TGTGCCATCAGTGAGTCGAAGCGGGGTGGGGATACGCAGTATTTT

V gene: TRBV24-1
D gene: TRBD2
clone size: -
J gene: TRBJ2-1
CDR3 protein: CATRNSGDYNEQFF
CDR3 DNA: TGTGCCACCAGAAATAGCGGGGATTACAATGAGCAGTTCTTC

V gene: TRBV6-2/TRBV6-3
D gene: TRBD1
clone size: -
J gene: TRBJ2-2
CDR3 protein: CASIYRGIGTGELFF
CDR3 DNA: TGTGCCAGCATTTACAGGGGGATTGGCACCGGGGAGCTGTTTTTT

V gene: TRBV20-1
D gene: -
clone size: many
J gene: TRBJ1-1
CDR3 protein: CSASIRRNTEAFF
CDR3 DNA: TGCAGTGCTAGTATAAGGAGGAACACTGAAGCTTTCTTT

V gene: TRBV5-1
D gene: TRBD1
clone size: few
J gene: TRBJ1-4
CDR3 protein: CASSLGQGLIATNEKLFF
CDR3 DNA: TGCGCCAGCAGCTTGGGACAGGGACTCATTGCAACTAATGAAAAACTGTTTTTT

V gene: TRBV3-1
D gene: -
clone size: -
J gene: TRBJ2-2
CDR3 protein: CASRSALTSRPSGELFF
CDR3 DNA: TGTGCCAGCAGAAGCGCCCTGACTAGTCGTCCGTCCGGGGAGCTGTTTTTT

V gene: TRBV12-3/TRBV12-4
D gene: TRBD1
clone size: few
J gene: TRBJ2-5
CDR3 protein: CASSVGDRRSQYF
CDR3 DNA: TGTGCCAGCAGTGTCGGGGACAGAAGAAGCCAGTACTTC

V gene: TRBV13
D gene: TRBD2
clone size: -
J gene: TRBJ2-5
CDR3 protein: CASSNPKIAVGLADKYQETQYF
CDR3 DNA: TGTGCCAGCAGCAACCCCAAAATCGCGGTCGGACTAGCGGATAAGTACCAAGAGACCCAGTACTTC

V gene: TRBV6-5
D gene: TRBD2
clone size: -
J gene: TRBJ2-3
CDR3 protein: CASSYGSGRTDTQYF
CDR3 DNA: TGTGCCAGCAGTTATGGTAGCGGGAGGACAGATACGCAGTATTTT

V gene: TRBV25-1
D gene: -
clone size: few
J gene: TRBJ2-5
CDR3 protein: CALRDNQETQYF
CDR3 DNA: TGTGCCCTAAGAGACAACCAAGAGACCCAGTACTTC

V gene: TRBV9
D gene: TRBD1
clone size: -
J gene: TRBJ2-1
CDR3 protein: CASSVKPGTGGLNEQFF
CDR3 DNA: TGTGCCAGCAGCGTGAAGCCCGGGACAGGGGGCCTCAATGAGCAGTTCTTC

V gene: TRBV20-1
D gene: TRBD2
clone size: -
J gene: TRBJ2-1
CDR3 protein: CSAIGTSGRVEQFF
CDR3 DNA: TGCAGTGCTATAGGGACTAGCGGGAGAGTAGAGCAGTTCTTC

V gene: TRBV30
D gene: -
clone size: -
J gene: TRBJ2-1
CDR3 protein: CAWSLYNEQFF
CDR3 DNA: TGTGCCTGGAGTCTTTACAATGAGCAGTTCTTC

V gene: TRBV6-5
D gene: -
clone size: few
J gene: TRBJ2-7
CDR3 protein: CASRTTGTQQYF
CDR3 DNA: TGTGCCAGCAGGACCACCGGGACCCAGCAGTACTTC

V gene: TRBV20-1
D gene: TRBD1
clone size: -
J gene: TRBJ2-7
CDR3 protein: CSAKGQAGSYEQYF
CDR3 DNA: TGCAGTGCTAAAGGACAGGCTGGTTCCTACGAGCAGTACTTC

V gene: TRBV5-6
D gene: -
clone size: few
J gene: TRBJ2-5
CDR3 protein: CASRPPGVLRGETQYF
CDR3 DNA: TGTGCCAGCAGGCCCCCAGGGGTTTTGCGAGGAGAGACCCAGTACTTC

V gene: TRBV29-1
D gene: TRBD2
clone size: few
J gene: TRBJ2-3
CDR3 protein: CSASGLAGITDTQYF
CDR3 DNA: TGCAGCGCCAGCGGACTAGCGGGAATCACAGATACGCAGTATTTT

V gene: TRBV28
D gene: -
clone size: -
J gene: TRBJ2-7
CDR3 protein: CASSLFPLTYEQYF
CDR3 DNA: TGTGCCAGCAGTTTATTCCCCTTAACCTACGAGCAGTACTTC

V gene: TRBV6-2/TRBV6-3
D gene: -
clone size: -
J gene: TRBJ2-1
CDR3 protein: CASSYSPWTANEQFF
CDR3 DNA: TGTGCCAGCAGTTACTCTCCCTGGACAGCCAATGAGCAGTTCTTC

V gene: TRBV28
D gene: -
clone size: many
J gene: TRBJ1-2
CDR3 protein: CASSLSSYGYTF
CDR3 DNA: TGTGCCAGCAGTTTAAGTAGCTATGGCTACACCTTC

V gene: TRBV6-1
D gene: -
clone size: few
J gene: TRBJ2-1
CDR3 protein: CAARDLGPYEQFF
CDR3 DNA: TGTGCCGCACGGGACTTAGGCCCCTATGAGCAGTTCTTC

V gene: TRBV6-6
D gene: -
clone size: -
J gene: TRBJ2-3
CDR3 protein: CASSNTRTDTQYF
CDR3 DNA: TGTGCCAGCAGTAACACCCGGACCGATACGCAGTATTTT